This T cell receptor (beta chain) came from a study of blood T cell repertoires in COVID-19. Study-level background: Acute and convalescent COVID-19 samples came from the United States, Italy and Spain. T cells, B-cell-depleted T cells, or PBMCs provided the cDNA or gDNA that served as material.

This clone has just one count. Per the authors' pipeline: From reference gene primer amplification, estimates of nucleated cell counts were derived. Data came from immunoSEQ multiplex PCR; TCRdb stores just in-frame clones and leaves some out. The V and J calls and the clone size are those of that table, but D and trimming were determined from the DNA. Of about 180,000 clones in the sample, about 86% were seen once. In germline, CDR1 is SNHLY, CDR2 FYNNEI. This CDR3 has 13 residues. With 0 bases removed from V and 9 bases from J, the gap between germline ends came to 10 bases. The material sequenced was peripheral blood. The source of this sequence is a man between 50 and 59 years old with active or convalescent COVID-19. The chain uses TRBV2 and TRBJ2-3; D is possibly TRBD2 (6 bases). In nucleotides, the CDR3 is TGTGCCAGCAGTGAAGCGCGGGGTGGAACGCAGTATTTT. It yields the protein CASSEARGGTQYF.